This T cell receptor (beta chain) was obtained from a study of blood T cell repertoires in COVID-19. The length of the CDR3 is 15 residues. Germline values: CDR1 SGHVS, CDR2 FQNEAQ. V was pared by 0 bases and J by 4 bases, with 3 bases of the junction left unmatched. TCRdb keeps only in-frame clones here, not all; method: immunoSEQ multiplex PCR. The sample carries around 200,000 clones, 70% to 90% recorded once. This sequence was found in a human donor with active or convalescent COVID-19. The donor label of this sample is uncertain. This chain connects TRBV7-8 to TRBJ2-3, with TRBD2 identical over 8 bases. What was sequenced was peripheral blood. For the CDR3, the DNA is TGTGCCAGCAGCTTAGCAGCGGGAGTTTCAGATACGCAGTATTTT. Translating it yields CASSLAAGVSDTQYF.